This entry describes one T cell receptor beta chain. The sample is drawn from a study of blood T cell repertoires in COVID-19. Background on the study: Some COVID-19 samples were acute and others convalescent; all came from the United States, Italy and Spain. Sample material is recorded as cDNA or gDNA derived from T cells, B-cell-depleted T cells, or PBMCs.

Per the original data handling: Nucleated cell counts were estimated from reference gene primer amplification. Only in-frame clones appear in the TCRdb table, and some are missing; sequencing was by immunoSEQ multiplex PCR. V and J calls and clone size are those listed in that table; D and trimming were worked out from the DNA. The top ten hold 4.5% to 6% of the sample, which has about 100,000 clones, roughly 90% seen once. Germline V lookup: CDR1 SGHTA, CDR2 FQGTGA. V lost 5 bases and J lost 9; bases outside the gene matches: 11. The CDR3 has 15 residues. The receptor was isolated from a man aged 40-55 years with active or convalescent COVID-19. The rearrangement joins TRBV7-3 to TRBJ2-1, with TRBD2 matching over 9 bases. The sample comprised peripheral blood. The CDR3 DNA reads TGTGCCAGCAGCCTTAGCGGGAGTAGTATCAGTGAGCAGTTCTTC. Protein: CASSLSGSSISEQFF.